These T cell receptor beta chains were read from a single sample in a study of cytomegalovirus exposure and HLA in healthy donors. Profiling relied on immunoSEQ multiplex PCR, and the TCRdb table lists in-frame clones only, not all of them. The sample lists 120,000 or so clones; 75% to 85% were seen once. Sequenced: PBMCs. All receptors derive from a man aged 35 to 55 in good health and CMV-seronegative. Each CDR3 is given with its conserved first and last residue. Each record gives: clone size, V gene, J gene, D gene, CDR3 protein, CDR3 DNA. A D gene is named only where the DNA matches it firmly. Clone size is stated in some rows and not others, as once, few, many or a class when expanded.

clone_size: NA; v_call: TRBV5-4; j_call: TRBJ1-5; d_call: NA; cdr3_aa: CASSSGVSNQPQHF; cdr3_nt: TGTGCCAGCAGCTCAGGGGTTAGCAATCAGCCCCAGCATTTT
clone_size: NA; v_call: TRBV6-1; j_call: TRBJ1-4; d_call: NA; cdr3_aa: CASSEAPGGNEKLFF; cdr3_nt: TGTGCCAGCAGTGAAGCTCCGGGGGGGAATGAAAAACTGTTTTTT
clone_size: NA; v_call: TRBV6-5; j_call: TRBJ2-7; d_call: TRBD1; cdr3_aa: CASSYSRDRVHEQYF; cdr3_nt: TGTGCCAGCAGTTACTCGAGGGACAGGGTCCACGAGCAGTACTTC
clone_size: NA; v_call: TRBV28; j_call: TRBJ2-1; d_call: TRBD2; cdr3_aa: CASSNFKKTSDEQFF; cdr3_nt: TGTGCCAGCAGTAACTTTAAAAAGACTAGCGATGAGCAGTTCTTC
clone_size: NA; v_call: TRBV18; j_call: TRBJ1-5; d_call: NA; cdr3_aa: CASSPVEDQPQHF; cdr3_nt: TGTGCCAGCTCACCTGTTGAGGATCAGCCCCAGCATTTT
clone_size: NA; v_call: TRBV28; j_call: TRBJ1-2; d_call: TRBD1; cdr3_aa: CASSSLKSGGYGYTF; cdr3_nt: TGTGCCAGCAGTTCCCTAAAGTCAGGGGGCTATGGCTACACCTTC
clone_size: NA; v_call: TRBV14; j_call: TRBJ2-3; d_call: TRBD2; cdr3_aa: CASSRLAGEADTQYF; cdr3_nt: TGTGCCAGCAGCCGACTAGCGGGAGAAGCAGATACGCAGTATTTT
clone_size: few; v_call: TRBV2; j_call: TRBJ1-1; d_call: NA; cdr3_aa: CASSAYRDTEAFF; cdr3_nt: TGTGCCAGCAGTGCTTACAGGGACACTGAAGCTTTCTTT
clone_size: NA; v_call: TRBV5-1; j_call: TRBJ2-7; d_call: TRBD1; cdr3_aa: CASRISWDRAYEQYF; cdr3_nt: TGCGCCAGCAGGATTAGCTGGGACAGAGCCTACGAGCAGTACTTC
clone_size: NA; v_call: TRBV9; j_call: TRBJ1-1; d_call: TRBD1; cdr3_aa: CASSARDRGWQTEAFF; cdr3_nt: TGTGCCAGCAGCGCCCGGGACAGGGGTTGGCAAACTGAAGCTTTCTTT
clone_size: NA; v_call: TRBV2; j_call: TRBJ2-2; d_call: TRBD1; cdr3_aa: CASSDAQGAVGGELFF; cdr3_nt: TGTGCCAGCAGTGACGCGCAGGGGGCCGTGGGCGGGGAGCTGTTTTTT
clone_size: NA; v_call: TRBV18; j_call: TRBJ1-2; d_call: NA; cdr3_aa: CASSPGHDGYTF; cdr3_nt: TGTGCCAGCTCACCGGGACACGATGGCTACACCTTC
clone_size: NA; v_call: TRBV10-3; j_call: TRBJ2-4; d_call: NA; cdr3_aa: CAISESGQAGAKNIQYF; cdr3_nt: TGTGCCATCAGTGAAAGCGGACAGGCGGGGGCCAAAAACATTCAGTACTTC
clone_size: NA; v_call: TRBV7-9; j_call: TRBJ1-6; d_call: NA; cdr3_aa: CASSLGRSSYNSPLHF; cdr3_nt: TGTGCCAGCAGCTTGGGGAGGAGCTCCTATAATTCACCCCTCCACTTT
clone_size: NA; v_call: TRBV4-1; j_call: TRBJ2-5; d_call: TRBD2; cdr3_aa: CASSLITSGEETQYF; cdr3_nt: TGCGCCAGCAGCCTTATCACTAGCGGGGAAGAGACCCAGTACTTC
clone_size: NA; v_call: TRBV6-6; j_call: TRBJ1-1; d_call: NA; cdr3_aa: CASSQTRAEAFF; cdr3_nt: TGTGCCAGCAGTCAAACGAGGGCTGAAGCTTTCTTT
clone_size: NA; v_call: TRBV18; j_call: TRBJ2-7; d_call: TRBD2; cdr3_aa: CASSPPGLAGGRGYEQYF; cdr3_nt: TGTGCCAGCTCACCACCGGGACTAGCGGGAGGGAGAGGCTACGAGCAGTACTTC
clone_size: few; v_call: TRBV4-1; j_call: TRBJ1-4; d_call: TRBD1; cdr3_aa: CASSQLRGTEPEKLFF; cdr3_nt: TGCGCCAGCAGCCAATTACGGGGGACAGAACCTGAAAAACTGTTTTTT
clone_size: NA; v_call: TRBV29-1; j_call: TRBJ2-6; d_call: NA; cdr3_aa: CSARTASGANVLTF; cdr3_nt: TGCAGCGCCAGGACAGCCTCTGGGGCCAACGTCCTGACTTTC
clone_size: NA; v_call: TRBV5-1; j_call: TRBJ1-5; d_call: NA; cdr3_aa: CASSLEGHGSNQPQHF; cdr3_nt: TGCGCCAGCAGCTTGGAGGGACACGGTAGCAATCAGCCCCAGCATTTT
clone_size: NA; v_call: TRBV5-6; j_call: TRBJ1-2; d_call: TRBD1; cdr3_aa: CASSPRQGPNYGYTF; cdr3_nt: TGTGCCAGCAGCCCCAGACAGGGGCCTAACTATGGCTACACCTTC
clone_size: once; v_call: TRBV13; j_call: TRBJ2-3; d_call: TRBD1; cdr3_aa: CASSSLQGATPTDTQYF; cdr3_nt: TGTGCCAGCAGCTCCTTACAGGGGGCAACGCCCACAGATACGCAGTATTTT
clone_size: few; v_call: TRBV11-2; j_call: TRBJ2-3; d_call: TRBD2; cdr3_aa: CASSLTGLAGTTDTQYF; cdr3_nt: TGTGCCAGCAGCCTTACGGGACTAGCGGGAACCACAGATACGCAGTATTTT